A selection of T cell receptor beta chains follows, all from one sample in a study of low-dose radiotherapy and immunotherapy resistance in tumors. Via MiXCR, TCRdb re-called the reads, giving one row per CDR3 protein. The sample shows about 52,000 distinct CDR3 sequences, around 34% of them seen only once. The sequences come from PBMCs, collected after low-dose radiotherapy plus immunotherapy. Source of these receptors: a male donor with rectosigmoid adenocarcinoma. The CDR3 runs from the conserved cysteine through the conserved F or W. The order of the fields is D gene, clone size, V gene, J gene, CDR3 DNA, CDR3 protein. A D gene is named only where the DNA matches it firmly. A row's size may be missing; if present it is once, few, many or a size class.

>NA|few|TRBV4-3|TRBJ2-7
TGCGCCAGCAGCCAAGCAGGGGCCAGCTCCTACGAGCAGTACTTC
CASSQAGASSYEQYF
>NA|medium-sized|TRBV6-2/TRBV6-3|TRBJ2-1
TGTGCCAGCAGTTACCTAGTCGGTATTGGGGGCAATGAGCAGTTCTTC
CASSYLVGIGGNEQFF
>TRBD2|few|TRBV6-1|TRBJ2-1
TGTGCCAGCAGGGAGCGGGATTTAGCCTACAATGAGCAGTTCTTC
CASRERDLAYNEQFF
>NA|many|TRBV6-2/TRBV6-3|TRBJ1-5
TGTGCCAGCAGTAGGGCCTCCTATCAGCCCCAGCATTTT
CASSRASYQPQHF
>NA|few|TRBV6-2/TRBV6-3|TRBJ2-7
TGTGCCAGCAGTTACTCGGTGAGACGCTACGAGCAGTACTTC
CASSYSVRRYEQYF
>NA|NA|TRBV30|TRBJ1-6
TGTGCCTGGAAACCAGGGGTCGGGAATTCACCCCTCCACTTT
CAWKPGVGNSPLHF
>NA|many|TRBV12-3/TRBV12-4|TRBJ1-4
TGTGCCAGCAGTTTAGCGCTCGTAGTTGGACGGCTAAATGAAAAACTGTTTTTT
CASSLALVVGRLNEKLFF
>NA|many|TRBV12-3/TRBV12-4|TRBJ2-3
TGTGCCAGCAGTGGTCCGGGCCCACTGCATGCCAAGGATACGCAGTATTTT
CASSGPGPLHAKDTQYF
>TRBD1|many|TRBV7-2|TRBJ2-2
TGTGCCAGCAGCTTAAGGCGGGACAGGGCCGGGGAGCTGTTTTTT
CASSLRRDRAGELFF
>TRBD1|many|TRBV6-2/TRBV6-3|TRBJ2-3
TGTGCCAGCACCACGGACAGGGCGGCAGATACGCAGTATTTT
CASTTDRAADTQYF
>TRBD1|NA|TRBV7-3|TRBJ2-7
TGTGCCAGCAGCATGTCGACAGGGGAAGAGCAGTACTTC
CASSMSTGEEQYF
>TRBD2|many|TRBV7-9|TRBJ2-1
TGTGCCAGCAGCTTGATGGGAGGGCACTACAATGAGCAGTTCTTC
CASSLMGGHYNEQFF
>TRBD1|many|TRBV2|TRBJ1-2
TGTGCCAGCAGGGCCCCCCCTGGACAGGGGGCAAGTCCCTATGGCTACACCTTC
CASRAPPGQGASPYGYTF
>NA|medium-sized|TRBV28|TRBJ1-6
TGTGCCAGCAGGGGTGTGGGGCGTCCCTCACCCCTCCACTTT
CASRGVGRPSPLHF
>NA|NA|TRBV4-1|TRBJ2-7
TGCGCCAGCAGCCAAGGTCGCATTGGGAACAGGGACTACGAGCAGTACTTC
CASSQGRIGNRDYEQYF
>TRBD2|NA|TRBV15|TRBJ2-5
TGTGTCACCAGCAGTCGACTAGCGGGGGATATCAAAGAGACCCAGTACTTC
CVTSSRLAGDIKETQYF
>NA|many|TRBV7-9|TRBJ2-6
TGTGCCAGTCTGCTCTCTGGGGCCAACGTCCTGACTTTC
CASLLSGANVLTF
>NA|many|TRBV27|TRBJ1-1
TGTGCCAGCGGGTTAGGTTTATACACTGAAGCTTTCTTT
CASGLGLYTEAFF
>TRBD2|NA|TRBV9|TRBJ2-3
TGTGCCAGCAGCCCACGGCGGACTAGCGGGGGGATCGGCACAGATACGCAGTATTTT
CASSPRRTSGGIGTDTQYF
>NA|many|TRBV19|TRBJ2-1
TGTGCCAGTAGCCGAACCGGGACGGTCTCCTACAATGAGCAGTTCTTC
CASSRTGTVSYNEQFF
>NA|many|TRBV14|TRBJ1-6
TGTGCCAGCAGCCAAACGGGTGTTTCACCCCTCCACTTT
CASSQTGVSPLHF
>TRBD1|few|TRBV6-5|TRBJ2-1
TGTGCCAGCAGAACGATCGACAGGGACGCTTCCGAGCAGTTCTTC
CASRTIDRDASEQFF
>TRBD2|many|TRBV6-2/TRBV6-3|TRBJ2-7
TGTGCCAGCAGTTATCAGCGGGGAGAGTACGAGCAGTACTTC
CASSYQRGEYEQYF
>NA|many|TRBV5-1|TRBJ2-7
TGCGCCAGCAGCTTGGCCCCCCGAGGGAGCTACGAGCAGTACTTC
CASSLAPRGSYEQYF
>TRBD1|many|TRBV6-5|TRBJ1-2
TGTGCCAGCAGTTACGGTGATACCCGGGACAGAGGCTACACCTTC
CASSYGDTRDRGYTF
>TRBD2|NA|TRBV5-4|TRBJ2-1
TGTGCCAGCAGCTCTGAGGGGACTAGCTACAATGAGCAGTTCTTC
CASSSEGTSYNEQFF
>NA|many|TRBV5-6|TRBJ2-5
TGTGCCAGCAGCTTGACTTCAGGGGCTCTTTTTGGAAAGACCCAGTACTTC
CASSLTSGALFGKTQYF
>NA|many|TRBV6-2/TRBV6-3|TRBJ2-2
TGTGCCAGCAGTGACGGGACTCAGAACACCGGGGAGCTGTTTTTT
CASSDGTQNTGELFF
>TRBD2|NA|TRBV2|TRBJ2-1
TGTGCCAGCAGTCCCGGGACTAGCGCTTTCAATGAGCAGTTCTTC
CASSPGTSAFNEQFF
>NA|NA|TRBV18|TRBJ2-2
TGTGCCAGCTCACCACGGCGGACAGCCGGGGAGCTGTTTTTT
CASSPRRTAGELFF
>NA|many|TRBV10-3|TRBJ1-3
TGTGCCATCCACCGCCGGGAGGGAGTCTCTGGAAACACCATATATTTT
CAIHRREGVSGNTIYF
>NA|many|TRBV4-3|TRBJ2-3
TGCGCCAGCAGCCAAGACAGGTCCCTGGGCTCCGATACGCAGTATTTT
CASSQDRSLGSDTQYF
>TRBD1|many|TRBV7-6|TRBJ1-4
TGTGCCAGCAGCCGGACAGGGGCCCCCATCCGAGAAAAACTGTTTTTT
CASSRTGAPIREKLFF
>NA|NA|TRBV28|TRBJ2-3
TGTGCCAGCAGTATGGGGGGTTTAGGTTCGGCAGATACGCAGTATTTT
CASSMGGLGSADTQYF
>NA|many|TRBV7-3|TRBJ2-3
TGTGCCAGCAGCTCGGGACTCAGCACAGATACGCAGTATTTT
CASSSGLSTDTQYF